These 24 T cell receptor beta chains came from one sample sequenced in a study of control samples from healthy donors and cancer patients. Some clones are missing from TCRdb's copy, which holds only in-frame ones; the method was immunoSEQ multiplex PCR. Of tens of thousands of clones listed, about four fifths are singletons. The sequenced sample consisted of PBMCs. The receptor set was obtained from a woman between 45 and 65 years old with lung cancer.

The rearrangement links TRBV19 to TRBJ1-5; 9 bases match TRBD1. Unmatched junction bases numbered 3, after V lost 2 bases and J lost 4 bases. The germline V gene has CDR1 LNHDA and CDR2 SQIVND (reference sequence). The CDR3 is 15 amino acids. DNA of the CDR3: TGTGCCAGTAGTATATCCGACAGGGGGAATCAGCCCCAGCATTTT. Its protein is CASSISDRGNQPQHF.

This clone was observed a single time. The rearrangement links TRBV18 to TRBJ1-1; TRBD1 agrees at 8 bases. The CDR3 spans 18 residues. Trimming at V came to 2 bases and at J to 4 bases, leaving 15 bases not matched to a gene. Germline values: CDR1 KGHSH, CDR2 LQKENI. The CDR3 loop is CASSPAMSRAGGGTEAFF. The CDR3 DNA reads TGTGCCAGCTCACCAGCTATGTCTCGGGCAGGGGGCGGCACTGAAGCTTTCTTT.

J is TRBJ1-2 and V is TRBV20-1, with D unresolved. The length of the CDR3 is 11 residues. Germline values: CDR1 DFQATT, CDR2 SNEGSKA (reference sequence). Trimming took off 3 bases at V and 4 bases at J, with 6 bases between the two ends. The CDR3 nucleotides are TGCAGTGCTAGTAATAGCTATGGCTACACCTTC. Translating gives CSASNSYGYTF.

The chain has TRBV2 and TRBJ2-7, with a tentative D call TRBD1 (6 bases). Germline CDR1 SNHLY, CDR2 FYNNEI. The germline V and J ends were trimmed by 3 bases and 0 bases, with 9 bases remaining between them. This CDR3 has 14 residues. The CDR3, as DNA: TGTGCCAGCAGTGATGACAGGTCCTCCTACGAGCAGTACTTC. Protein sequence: CASSDDRSSYEQYF.

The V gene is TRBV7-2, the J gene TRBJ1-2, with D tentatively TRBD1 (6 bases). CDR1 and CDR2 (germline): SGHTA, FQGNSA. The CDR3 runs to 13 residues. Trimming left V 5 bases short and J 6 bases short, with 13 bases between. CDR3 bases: TGTGCCAGCAGCACGCGGACAGAAGATGGCTACACCTTC. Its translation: CASSTRTEDGYTF.

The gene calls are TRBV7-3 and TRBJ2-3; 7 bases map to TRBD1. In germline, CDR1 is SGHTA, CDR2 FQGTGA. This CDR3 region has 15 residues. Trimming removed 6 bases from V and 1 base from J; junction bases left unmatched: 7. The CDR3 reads CASSQTGEGTDTQYF. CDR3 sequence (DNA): TGTGCCAGCAGTCAAACAGGGGAAGGCACAGATACGCAGTATTTT.

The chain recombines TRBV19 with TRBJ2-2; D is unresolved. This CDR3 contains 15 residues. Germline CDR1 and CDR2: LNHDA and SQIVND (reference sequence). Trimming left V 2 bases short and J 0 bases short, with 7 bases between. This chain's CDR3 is CASSILAANTGELFF. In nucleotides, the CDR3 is TGTGCCAGTAGTATACTGGCCGCGAACACCGGGGAGCTGTTTTTT.

The CDR3 is CASSPSITGDDYGYTF. In DNA, the CDR3 is TGTGCCAGCTCACCTTCCATTACAGGGGACGACTATGGCTACACCTTC. The rearrangement joins TRBV18 to TRBJ1-2; 7 nucleotides line up with TRBD1. The CDR3 is 16 residues long. With 3 bases clipped from V and 3 bases from J, the junction kept 10 bases outside the gene matches. The germline V gene encodes CDR1 KGHSH and CDR2 LQKENI.

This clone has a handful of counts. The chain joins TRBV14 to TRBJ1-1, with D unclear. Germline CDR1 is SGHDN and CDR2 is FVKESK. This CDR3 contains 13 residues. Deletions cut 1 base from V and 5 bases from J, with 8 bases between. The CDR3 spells CASSQAGRTEAFF. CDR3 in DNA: TGTGCCAGCAGCCAAGCGGGGAGGACTGAAGCTTTCTTT.

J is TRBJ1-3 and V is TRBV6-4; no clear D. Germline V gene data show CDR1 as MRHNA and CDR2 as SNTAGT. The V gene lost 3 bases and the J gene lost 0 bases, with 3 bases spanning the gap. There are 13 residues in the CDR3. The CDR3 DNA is TGTGCCAGCAGTGAAGGCTCTGGAAACACCATATATTTT. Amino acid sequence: CASSEGSGNTIYF.

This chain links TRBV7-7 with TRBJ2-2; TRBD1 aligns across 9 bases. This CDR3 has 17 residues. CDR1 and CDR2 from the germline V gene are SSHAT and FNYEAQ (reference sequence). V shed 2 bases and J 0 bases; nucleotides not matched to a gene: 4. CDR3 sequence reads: CASSLKTGGANTGELFF. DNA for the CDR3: TGTGCCAGCAGCTTAAAAACAGGGGGCGCGAACACCGGGGAGCTGTTTTTT.

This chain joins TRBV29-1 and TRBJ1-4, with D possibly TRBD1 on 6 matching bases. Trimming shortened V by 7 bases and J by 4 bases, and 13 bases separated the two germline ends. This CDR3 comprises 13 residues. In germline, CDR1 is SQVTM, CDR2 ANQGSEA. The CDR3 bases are TGCAGCGCAGGGGAGGGGGATAATGAAAAACTGTTTTTT. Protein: CSAGEGDNEKLFF.

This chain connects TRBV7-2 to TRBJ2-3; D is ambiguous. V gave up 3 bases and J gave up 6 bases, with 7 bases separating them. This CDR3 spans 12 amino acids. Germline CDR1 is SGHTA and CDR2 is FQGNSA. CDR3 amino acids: CASSFRLDTQYF. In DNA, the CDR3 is TGTGCCAGCAGCTTCCGTCTGGATACGCAGTATTTT.

The CDR3 loop reads CAQLKTGLNTEAFF. In DNA form, the CDR3 reads TGTGCCCAACTTAAAACAGGACTGAACACTGAAGCTTTCTTT. This rearrangement joins TRBV30 to TRBJ1-1, with D maybe TRBD1 (5 bases). V was clipped by 8 bases and J by 0 bases, with 16 bases between them. CDR3 size: 14 residues. Germline CDR1 GTSNPN, CDR2 SVGIG (reference sequence).

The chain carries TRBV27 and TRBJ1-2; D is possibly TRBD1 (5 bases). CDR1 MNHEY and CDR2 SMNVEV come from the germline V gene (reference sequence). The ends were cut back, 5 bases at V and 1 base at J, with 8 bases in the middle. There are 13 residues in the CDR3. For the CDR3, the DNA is TGTGCCAGCAGTCCAGGACATAACTATGGCTACACCTTC. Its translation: CASSPGHNYGYTF.

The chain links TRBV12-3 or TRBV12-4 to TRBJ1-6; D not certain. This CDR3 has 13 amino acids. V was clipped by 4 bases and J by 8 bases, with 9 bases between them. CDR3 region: CASSSEGHSPLHF. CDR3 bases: TGTGCCAGCAGTTCAGAAGGTCATTCACCCCTCCACTTT.

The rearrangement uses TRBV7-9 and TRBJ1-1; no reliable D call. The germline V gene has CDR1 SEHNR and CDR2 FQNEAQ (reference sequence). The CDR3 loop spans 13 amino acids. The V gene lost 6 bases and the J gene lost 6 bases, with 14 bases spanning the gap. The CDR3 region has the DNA TGTGCCAGCAGTCGTACCCCTGGCCCTGAAGCTTTCTTT. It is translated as CASSRTPGPEAFF.

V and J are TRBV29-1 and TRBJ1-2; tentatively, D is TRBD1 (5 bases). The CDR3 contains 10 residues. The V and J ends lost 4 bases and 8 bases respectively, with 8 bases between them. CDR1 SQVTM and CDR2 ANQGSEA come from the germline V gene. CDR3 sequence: CSVGRDGYTF. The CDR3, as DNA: TGCAGCGTTGGCAGGGACGGCTACACCTTC.

The CDR3 loop is CASSGPGLADTDTQYF. CDR3 DNA: TGCGCCAGCAGTGGACCGGGACTAGCGGACACAGATACGCAGTATTTT. The V gene is TRBV10-1, the J gene TRBJ2-3, with 11 bases lining up with TRBD2. Germline CDR1 WNHNN, CDR2 SYGVQD (reference sequence). Losses at the gene ends were 4 bases for V and 2 bases for J; bases not matched to a gene: 5. The CDR3 runs to 16 residues.

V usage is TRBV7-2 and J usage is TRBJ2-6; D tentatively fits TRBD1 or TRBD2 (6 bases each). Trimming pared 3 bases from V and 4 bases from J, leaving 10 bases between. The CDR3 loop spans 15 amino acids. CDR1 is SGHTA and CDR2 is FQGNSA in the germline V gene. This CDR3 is CASSLRGAGANVLTF. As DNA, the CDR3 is TGTGCCAGCAGCTTGAGGGGGGCCGGGGCCAACGTCCTGACTTTC.

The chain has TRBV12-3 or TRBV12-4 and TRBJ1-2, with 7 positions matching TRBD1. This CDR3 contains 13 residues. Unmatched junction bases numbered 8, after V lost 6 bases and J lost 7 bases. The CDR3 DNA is TGTGCCAGCAGCCCCACCAGGGGGGCTGGCTACACCTTC. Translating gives CASSPTRGAGYTF.

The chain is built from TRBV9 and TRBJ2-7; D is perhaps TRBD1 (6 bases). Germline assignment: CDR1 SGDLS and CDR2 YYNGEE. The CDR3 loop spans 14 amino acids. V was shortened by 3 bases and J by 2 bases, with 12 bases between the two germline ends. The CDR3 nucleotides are TGTGCCAGCAGCGCCCGACAGGTTCCCTACGAGCAGTACTTC. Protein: CASSARQVPYEQYF.

The CDR3 DNA follows: TGTGCCAGCAGTTTGGCCGGGGGCGCGAATGAAAAACTGTTTTTT. It translates to CASSLAGGANEKLFF. The chain uses TRBV28 and TRBJ1-4, with a tentative D call TRBD1 (6 bases). The CDR3 is made up of 15 amino acids. Trimming left V 3 bases short and J 5 bases short, with 13 bases between. Looked up from germline, CDR1 is MDHEN and CDR2 is SYDVKM.

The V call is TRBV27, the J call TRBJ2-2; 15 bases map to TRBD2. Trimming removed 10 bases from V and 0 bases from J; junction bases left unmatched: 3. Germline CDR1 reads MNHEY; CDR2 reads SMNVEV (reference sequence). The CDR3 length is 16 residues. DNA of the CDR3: TGTGCCACCGGACTAGCGGGGGGGTCGAACACCGGGGAGCTGTTTTTT. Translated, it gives CATGLAGGSNTGELFF.